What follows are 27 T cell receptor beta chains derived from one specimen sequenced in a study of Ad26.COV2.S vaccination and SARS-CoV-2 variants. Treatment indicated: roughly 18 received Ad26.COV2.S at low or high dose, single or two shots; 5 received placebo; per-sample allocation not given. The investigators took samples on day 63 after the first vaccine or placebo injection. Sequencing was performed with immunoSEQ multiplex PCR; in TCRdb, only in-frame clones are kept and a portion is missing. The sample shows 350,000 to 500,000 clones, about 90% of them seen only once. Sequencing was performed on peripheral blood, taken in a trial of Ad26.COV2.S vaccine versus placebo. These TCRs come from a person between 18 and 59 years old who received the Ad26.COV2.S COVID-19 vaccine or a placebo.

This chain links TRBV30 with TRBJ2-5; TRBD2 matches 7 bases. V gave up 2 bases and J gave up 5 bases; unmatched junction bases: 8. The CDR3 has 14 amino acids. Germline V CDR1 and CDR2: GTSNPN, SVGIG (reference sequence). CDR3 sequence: CAWSRGEGEETQYF. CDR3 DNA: TGTGCCTGGAGTCGCGGGGAGGGCGAGGAGACCCAGTACTTC.

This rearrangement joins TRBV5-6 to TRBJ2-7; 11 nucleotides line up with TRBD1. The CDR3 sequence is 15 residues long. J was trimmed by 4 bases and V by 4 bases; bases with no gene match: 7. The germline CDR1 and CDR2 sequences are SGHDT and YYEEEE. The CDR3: CASSRTGTGGYEQYF. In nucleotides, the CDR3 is TGTGCCAGCAGCAGAACCGGGACAGGGGGGTACGAGCAGTACTTC.

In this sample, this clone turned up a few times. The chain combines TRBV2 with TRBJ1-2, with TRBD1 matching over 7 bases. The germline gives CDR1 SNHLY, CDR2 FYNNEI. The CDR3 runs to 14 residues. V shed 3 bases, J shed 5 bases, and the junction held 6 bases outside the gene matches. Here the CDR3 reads CASSDGGQIYGYTF. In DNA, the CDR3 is TGTGCCAGCAGTGACGGGGGACAGATATATGGCTACACCTTC.

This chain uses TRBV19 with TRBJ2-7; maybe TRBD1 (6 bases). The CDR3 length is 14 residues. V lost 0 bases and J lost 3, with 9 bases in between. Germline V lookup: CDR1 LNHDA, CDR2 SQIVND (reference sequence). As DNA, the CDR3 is TGTGCCAGTAGTATAGAAGGGGGTAACTACGAGCAGTACTTC. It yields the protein CASSIEGGNYEQYF.

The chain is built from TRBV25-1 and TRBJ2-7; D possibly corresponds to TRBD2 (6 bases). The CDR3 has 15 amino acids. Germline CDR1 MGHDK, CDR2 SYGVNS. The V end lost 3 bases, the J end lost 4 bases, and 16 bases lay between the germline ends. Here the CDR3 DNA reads TGTGCCAGCAGTGACCCTCGCGGGGTTACGTACGAGCAGTACTTC. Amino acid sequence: CASSDPRGVTYEQYF.

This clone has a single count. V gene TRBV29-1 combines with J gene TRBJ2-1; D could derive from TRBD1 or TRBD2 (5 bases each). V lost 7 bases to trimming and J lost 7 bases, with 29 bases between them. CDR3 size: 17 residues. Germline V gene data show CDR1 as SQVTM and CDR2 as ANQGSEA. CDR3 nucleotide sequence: TGCAGCGGAAGGGGTAATAGCGAGGGCATGGTATTAAATGAGCAGTTCTTC. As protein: CSGRGNSEGMVLNEQFF.

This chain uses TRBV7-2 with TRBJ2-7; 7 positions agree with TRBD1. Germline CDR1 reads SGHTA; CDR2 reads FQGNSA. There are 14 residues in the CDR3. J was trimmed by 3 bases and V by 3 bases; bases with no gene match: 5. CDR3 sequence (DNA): TGTGCCAGCAGCTTGGACAGGATGAACTACGAGCAGTACTTC. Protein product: CASSLDRMNYEQYF.

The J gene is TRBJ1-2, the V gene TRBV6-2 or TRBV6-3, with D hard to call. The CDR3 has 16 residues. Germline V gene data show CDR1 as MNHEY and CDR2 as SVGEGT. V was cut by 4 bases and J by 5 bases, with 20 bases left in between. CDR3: CASSSPTDGPGYGYTF. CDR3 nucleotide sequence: TGTGCCAGCAGTTCCCCCACCGATGGCCCCGGGTATGGCTACACCTTC.

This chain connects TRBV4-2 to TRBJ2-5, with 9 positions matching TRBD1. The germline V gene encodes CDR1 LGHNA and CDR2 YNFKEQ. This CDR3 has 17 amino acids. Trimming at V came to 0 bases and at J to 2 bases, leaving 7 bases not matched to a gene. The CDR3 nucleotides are TGTGCCAGCAGCCAAGACGGGACAGGGAATCGGCAAGAGACCCAGTACTTC. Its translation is CASSQDGTGNRQETQYF.

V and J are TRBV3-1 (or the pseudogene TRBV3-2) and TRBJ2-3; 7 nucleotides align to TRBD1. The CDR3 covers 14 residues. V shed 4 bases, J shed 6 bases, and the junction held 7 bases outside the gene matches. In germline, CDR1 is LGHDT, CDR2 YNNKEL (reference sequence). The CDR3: CASSPRDRIDTQYF. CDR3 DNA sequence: TGTGCCAGCAGCCCCCGGGACAGAATTGATACGCAGTATTTT.

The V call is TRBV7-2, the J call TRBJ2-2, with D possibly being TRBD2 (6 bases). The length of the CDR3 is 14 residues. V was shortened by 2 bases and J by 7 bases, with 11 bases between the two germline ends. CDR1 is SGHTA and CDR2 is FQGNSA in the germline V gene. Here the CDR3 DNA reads TGTGCCAGCAGCTTAAACGGGGGAGTCGGGGAGCTGTTTTTT. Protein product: CASSLNGGVGELFF.

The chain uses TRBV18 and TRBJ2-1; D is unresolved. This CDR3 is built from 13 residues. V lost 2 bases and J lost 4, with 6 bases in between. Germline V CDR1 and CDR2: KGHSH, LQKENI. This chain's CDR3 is CASSPDGYNEQFF. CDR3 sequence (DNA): TGTGCCAGCTCACCAGACGGATACAATGAGCAGTTCTTC.

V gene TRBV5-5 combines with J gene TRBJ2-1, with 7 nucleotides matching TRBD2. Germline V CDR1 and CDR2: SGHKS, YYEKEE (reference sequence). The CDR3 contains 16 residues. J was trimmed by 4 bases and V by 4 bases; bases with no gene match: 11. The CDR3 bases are TGTGCCAGCAGCCCTAATCCCGGGACTATATACAATGAGCAGTTCTTC. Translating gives CASSPNPGTIYNEQFF.

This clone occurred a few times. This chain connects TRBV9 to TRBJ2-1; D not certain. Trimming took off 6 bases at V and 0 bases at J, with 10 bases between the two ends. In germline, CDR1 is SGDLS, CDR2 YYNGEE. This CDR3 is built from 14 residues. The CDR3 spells CASNRPSSYNEQFF. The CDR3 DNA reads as TGTGCCAGCAACCGTCCGAGCTCCTACAATGAGCAGTTCTTC.

This CDR3 reads CSASVGSGRPHEQFF. CDR3 DNA sequence: TGCAGTGCTAGTGTGGGTAGCGGGAGGCCCCATGAGCAGTTCTTC. The chain recombines TRBV20-1 with TRBJ2-1, with 10 nucleotides matching TRBD2. V lost 3 bases to trimming and J lost 8 bases; unmatched junction nucleotides: 10. Germline V gene sequence: CDR1 DFQATT, CDR2 SNEGSKA (reference sequence). This CDR3 is built from 15 residues.

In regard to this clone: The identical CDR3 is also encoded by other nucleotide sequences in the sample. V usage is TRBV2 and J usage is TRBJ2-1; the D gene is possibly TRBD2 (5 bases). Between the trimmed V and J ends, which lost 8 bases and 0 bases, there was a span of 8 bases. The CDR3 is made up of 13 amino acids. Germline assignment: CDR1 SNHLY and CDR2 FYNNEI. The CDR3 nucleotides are TGTGCCAGCCGAGGGAGCTCCTACAATGAGCAGTTCTTC. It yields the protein CASRGSSYNEQFF.

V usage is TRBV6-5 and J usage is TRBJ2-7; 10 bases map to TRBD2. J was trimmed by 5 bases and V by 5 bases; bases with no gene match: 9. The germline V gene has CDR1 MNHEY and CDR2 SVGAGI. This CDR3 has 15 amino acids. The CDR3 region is CASSIMGLASHEQYF. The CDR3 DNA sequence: TGTGCCAGCAGTATCATGGGACTAGCGAGCCACGAGCAGTACTTC.

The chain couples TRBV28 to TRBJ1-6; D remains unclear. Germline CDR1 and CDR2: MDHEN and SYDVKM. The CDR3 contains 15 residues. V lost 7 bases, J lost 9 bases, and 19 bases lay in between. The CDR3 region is CASTPPRGAGSPLHF. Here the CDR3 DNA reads TGTGCCAGCACCCCCCCACGAGGTGCGGGTTCACCCCTCCACTTT.

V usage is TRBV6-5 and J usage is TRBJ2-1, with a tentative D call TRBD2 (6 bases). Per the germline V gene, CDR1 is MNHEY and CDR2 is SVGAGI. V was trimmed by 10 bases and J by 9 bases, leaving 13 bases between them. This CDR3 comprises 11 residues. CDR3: CATWRVGEQFF. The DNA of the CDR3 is TGTGCCACCTGGAGGGTCGGTGAGCAGTTCTTC.

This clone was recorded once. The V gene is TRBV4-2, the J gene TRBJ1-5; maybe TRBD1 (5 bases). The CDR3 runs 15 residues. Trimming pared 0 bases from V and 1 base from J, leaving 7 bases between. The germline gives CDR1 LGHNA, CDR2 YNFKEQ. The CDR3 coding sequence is TGTGCCAGCAGCCAAGATAGACAGAGCAATCAGCCCCAGCATTTT. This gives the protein CASSQDRQSNQPQHF.

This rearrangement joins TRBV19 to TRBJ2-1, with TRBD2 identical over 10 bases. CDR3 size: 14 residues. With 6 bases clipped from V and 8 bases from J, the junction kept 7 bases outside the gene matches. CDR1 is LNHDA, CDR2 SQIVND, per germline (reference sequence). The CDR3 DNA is TGTGCCAGTAGGTATCTAGCGGGAGTCGATGAGCAGTTCTTC. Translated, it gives CASRYLAGVDEQFF.

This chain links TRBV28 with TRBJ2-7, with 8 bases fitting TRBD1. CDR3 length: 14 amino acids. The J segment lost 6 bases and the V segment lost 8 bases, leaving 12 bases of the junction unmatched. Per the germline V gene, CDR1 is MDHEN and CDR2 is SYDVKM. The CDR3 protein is CASRIFGQGGEQYF. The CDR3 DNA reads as TGTGCCAGCCGAATTTTCGGACAGGGAGGCGAGCAGTACTTC.

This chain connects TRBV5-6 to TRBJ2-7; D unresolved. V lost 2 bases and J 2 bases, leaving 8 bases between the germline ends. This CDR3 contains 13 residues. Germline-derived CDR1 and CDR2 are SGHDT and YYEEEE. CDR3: CASSLPGPYEQYF. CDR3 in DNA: TGTGCCAGCAGCTTACCCGGCCCCTACGAGCAGTACTTC. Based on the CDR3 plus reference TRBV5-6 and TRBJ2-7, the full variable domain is DAGVTQSPTHLIKTRGQQVTLRCSPKSGHDTVSWYQQALGQGPQFIFQYYEEEERQRGNFPDRFSGHQFPNYSSELNVNALLLGDSALYLCASSLPGPYEQYFGPGTRLTVT.

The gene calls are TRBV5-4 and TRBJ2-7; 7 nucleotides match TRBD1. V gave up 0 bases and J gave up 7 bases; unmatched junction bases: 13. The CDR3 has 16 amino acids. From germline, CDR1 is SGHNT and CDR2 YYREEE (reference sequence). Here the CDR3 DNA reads TGTGCCAGCAGCTTGGGAGGACAGGCGGTTTTTGGGGAGCAGTACTTC. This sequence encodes CASSLGGQAVFGEQYF.

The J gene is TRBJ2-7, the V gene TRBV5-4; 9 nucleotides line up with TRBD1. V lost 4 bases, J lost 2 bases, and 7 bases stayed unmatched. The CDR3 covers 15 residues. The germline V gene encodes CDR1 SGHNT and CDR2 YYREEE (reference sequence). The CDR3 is CASSPGQGLAYEQYF. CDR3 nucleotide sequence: TGTGCCAGCAGCCCCGGACAGGGGCTAGCCTACGAGCAGTACTTC.

CDR3 protein: CAWGSTDTQYF. The CDR3 DNA sequence: TGTGCCTGGGGCAGCACAGATACGCAGTATTTT. This chain connects TRBV30 to TRBJ2-3, with D unresolved. CDR3 size: 11 residues. The germline gives CDR1 GTSNPN, CDR2 SVGIG (reference sequence). The V gene lost 5 bases and the J gene lost 0 bases, with 3 bases spanning the gap.

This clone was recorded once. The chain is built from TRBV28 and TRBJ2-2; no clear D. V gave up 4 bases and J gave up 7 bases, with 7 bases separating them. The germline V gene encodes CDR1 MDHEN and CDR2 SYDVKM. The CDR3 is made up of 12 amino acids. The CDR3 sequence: CASSYSGGELFF. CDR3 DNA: TGTGCCAGCAGTTATAGTGGCGGGGAGCTGTTTTTT.